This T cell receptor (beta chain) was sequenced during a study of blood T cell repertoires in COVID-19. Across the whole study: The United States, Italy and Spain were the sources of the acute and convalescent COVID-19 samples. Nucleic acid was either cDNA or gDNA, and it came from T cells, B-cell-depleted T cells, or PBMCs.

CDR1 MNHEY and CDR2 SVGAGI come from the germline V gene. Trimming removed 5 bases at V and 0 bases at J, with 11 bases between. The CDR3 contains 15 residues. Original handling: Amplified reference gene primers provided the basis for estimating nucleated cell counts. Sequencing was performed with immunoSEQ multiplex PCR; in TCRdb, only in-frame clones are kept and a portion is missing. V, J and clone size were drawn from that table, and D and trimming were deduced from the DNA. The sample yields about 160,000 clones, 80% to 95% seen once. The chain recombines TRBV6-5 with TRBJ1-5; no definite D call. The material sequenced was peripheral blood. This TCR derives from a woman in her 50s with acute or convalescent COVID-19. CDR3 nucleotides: TGTGCCAGCAGTCCAGCGCGTTATAGCAATCAGCCCCAGCATTTT. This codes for CASSPARYSNQPQHF.